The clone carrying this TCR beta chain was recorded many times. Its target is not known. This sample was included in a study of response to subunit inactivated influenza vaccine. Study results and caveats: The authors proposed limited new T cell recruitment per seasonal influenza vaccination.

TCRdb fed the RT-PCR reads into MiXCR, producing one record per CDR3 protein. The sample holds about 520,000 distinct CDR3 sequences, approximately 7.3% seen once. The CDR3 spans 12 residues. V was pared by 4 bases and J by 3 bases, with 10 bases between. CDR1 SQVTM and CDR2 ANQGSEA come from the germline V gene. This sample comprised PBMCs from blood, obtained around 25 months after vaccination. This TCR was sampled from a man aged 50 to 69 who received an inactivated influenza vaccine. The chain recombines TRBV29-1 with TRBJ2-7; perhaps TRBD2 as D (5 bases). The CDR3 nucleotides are TGCAGCGTTGCTAGCCATCACTACGAGCAGTACTTC. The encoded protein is CSVASHHYEQYF.